This is a list of T cell receptor beta chains from one sample in a study of cytomegalovirus exposure and HLA in healthy donors. Assay: immunoSEQ multiplex PCR; the TCRdb copy retains only in-frame clones and omits some. Here the sample spans about 150,000 clones, over 65% being singletons. Sequenced input: PBMCs. These receptors all come from a man aged 35 to 55 in good health and CMV-seronegative. Each CDR3 is given with its conserved first and last residue. A D gene is named only where the DNA matches it firmly. Where a row states a size, it is once, few, many or the class of an expanded clone; other rows omit it.

V gene: TRBV30; clone size: -; D gene: TRBD1; J gene: TRBJ1-2; CDR3 DNA: TGTGCCTGGAGCCCCCTGACAGGGAATAACTATGGCTACACCTTC; CDR3 protein: CAWSPLTGNNYGYTF
V gene: TRBV27; clone size: -; D gene: -; J gene: TRBJ2-1; CDR3 DNA: TGTGCCAGCAGTCGGACTGGGTGGAACTACAATGAGCAGTTCTTC; CDR3 protein: CASSRTGWNYNEQFF
V gene: TRBV2; clone size: -; D gene: TRBD1; J gene: TRBJ1-4; CDR3 DNA: TGTGCCAGCAGGTCCCGGGACAGGGGGCATGAAAAACTGTTTTTT; CDR3 protein: CASRSRDRGHEKLFF
V gene: TRBV29-1; clone size: -; D gene: TRBD1; J gene: TRBJ1-2; CDR3 DNA: TGCAGCGTTACAGGGGGTGACTATGGCTACACCTTC; CDR3 protein: CSVTGGDYGYTF
V gene: TRBV9; clone size: -; D gene: -; J gene: TRBJ2-2; CDR3 DNA: TGTGCCAGCAGCGTAGGATGGAGTCCCACCGGGGAGCTGTTTTTT; CDR3 protein: CASSVGWSPTGELFF
V gene: TRBV27; clone size: -; D gene: TRBD1; J gene: TRBJ2-5; CDR3 DNA: TGTGCCAGCAGCCCGGGGCTGACAGGGGAGCACCAAGAGACCCAGTACTTC; CDR3 protein: CASSPGLTGEHQETQYF
V gene: TRBV9; clone size: -; D gene: TRBD2; J gene: TRBJ2-1; CDR3 DNA: TGTGCCAGCAGCGCGGGGACTAGCGGGCCGAGCTCCTACAATGAGCAGTTCTTC; CDR3 protein: CASSAGTSGPSSYNEQFF
V gene: TRBV5-1; clone size: -; D gene: TRBD2; J gene: TRBJ2-5; CDR3 DNA: TGCGCCAGCAGCTTGGGTAGCGGGGCTGGGAAGACCCAGTACTTC; CDR3 protein: CASSLGSGAGKTQYF
V gene: TRBV10-3; clone size: -; D gene: -; J gene: TRBJ1-1; CDR3 DNA: TGTGCCATCAGTGAGTCGACAGGCAACACTGAAGCTTTCTTT; CDR3 protein: CAISESTGNTEAFF
V gene: TRBV28; clone size: -; D gene: TRBD1; J gene: TRBJ1-1; CDR3 DNA: TGTGCCAGCACCCCTACAGGGGACACTGAAGCTTTCTTT; CDR3 protein: CASTPTGDTEAFF
V gene: TRBV7-8; clone size: once; D gene: TRBD1; J gene: TRBJ2-3; CDR3 DNA: TGTGCCAGCAGCTTATTCAGGGGACAGAGCACAGATACGCAGTATTTT; CDR3 protein: CASSLFRGQSTDTQYF
V gene: TRBV11-2; clone size: -; D gene: TRBD1; J gene: TRBJ2-5; CDR3 DNA: TGTGCCAGCAGCCCCGACAGGGAAGAGACCCAGTACTTC; CDR3 protein: CASSPDREETQYF
V gene: TRBV4-3; clone size: few; D gene: TRBD1; J gene: TRBJ1-1; CDR3 DNA: TGCGCCAGCAGCCGCGACAGGGTAACTGAAGCTTTCTTT; CDR3 protein: CASSRDRVTEAFF
V gene: TRBV9; clone size: -; D gene: -; J gene: TRBJ1-4; CDR3 DNA: TGTGCCAGCAGCGTAGGGAGGGGAAATGAAAAACTGTTTTTT; CDR3 protein: CASSVGRGNEKLFF
V gene: TRBV21-1; clone size: -; D gene: -; J gene: TRBJ1-2; CDR3 DNA: TGTGCCAGCAGCCCTACAGGGCCGACTAACTATGGCTACACCTTC; CDR3 protein: CASSPTGPTNYGYTF
V gene: TRBV15; clone size: -; D gene: -; J gene: TRBJ2-5; CDR3 DNA: TGTGCCACCAGCAGGTCGGCGGGAGAGACCCAGTACTTC; CDR3 protein: CATSRSAGETQYF
V gene: TRBV28; clone size: -; D gene: TRBD2; J gene: TRBJ2-1; CDR3 DNA: TGTGCCAGCAGTCCTCTGGGAGGGGCTAGCTTCGGCAATGAGCAGTTCTTC; CDR3 protein: CASSPLGGASFGNEQFF
V gene: TRBV7-2; clone size: -; D gene: -; J gene: TRBJ2-5; CDR3 DNA: TGTGCCAGCAGCTTATGGCAGGGGGGAGAGACCCAGTACTTC; CDR3 protein: CASSLWQGGETQYF
V gene: TRBV27; clone size: -; D gene: TRBD1; J gene: TRBJ1-1; CDR3 DNA: TGTGCCAGCAGTTTAGTCCCTGGTAGGACAGGGAAACCCATGAACACTGAAGCTTTCTTT; CDR3 protein: CASSLVPGRTGKPMNTEAFF
V gene: TRBV7-2; clone size: -; D gene: TRBD2; J gene: TRBJ2-5; CDR3 DNA: TGTGCCAGCAGCCGCACTAGCGGGGACCAAGAGACCCAGTACTTC; CDR3 protein: CASSRTSGDQETQYF
V gene: TRBV19; clone size: -; D gene: -; J gene: TRBJ1-2; CDR3 DNA: TGTGCCAGTAGTTATTTAGCCAGTAACTATGGCTACACCTTC; CDR3 protein: CASSYLASNYGYTF
V gene: TRBV4-2; clone size: -; D gene: -; J gene: TRBJ2-3; CDR3 DNA: TGTGCCAGCAGCCAAGATGAAGGCAGGGAGGCAGGGGATACGCAGTATTTT; CDR3 protein: CASSQDEGREAGDTQYF
V gene: TRBV2; clone size: once; D gene: -; J gene: TRBJ1-5; CDR3 DNA: TGTGCCAGCAGGAGCGGACAGATCAATAGCAATCAGCCCCAGCATTTT; CDR3 protein: CASRSGQINSNQPQHF
V gene: TRBV7-9; clone size: -; D gene: -; J gene: TRBJ2-5; CDR3 DNA: TGTTCCAGCAGTCCCGGGACACAGCAAGAGACCCAGTACTTC; CDR3 protein: CSSSPGTQQETQYF
V gene: TRBV5-1; clone size: -; D gene: -; J gene: TRBJ1-3; CDR3 DNA: TGCGCCAGCAGCTTGGAAGGGGCCTCTGGAAACACCATATATTTT; CDR3 protein: CASSLEGASGNTIYF
V gene: TRBV27; clone size: -; D gene: -; J gene: TRBJ2-1; CDR3 DNA: TGTGCCAGCAGTTTTCTCGGCTACAATGAGCAGTTCTTC; CDR3 protein: CASSFLGYNEQFF
V gene: TRBV18; clone size: -; D gene: TRBD1; J gene: TRBJ2-7; CDR3 DNA: TGTGCCAGCTCGTCCGGGACAGGGGAAGTTGGCGAGCAGTACTTC; CDR3 protein: CASSSGTGEVGEQYF
V gene: TRBV5-4; clone size: -; D gene: -; J gene: TRBJ1-1; CDR3 DNA: TGTGCCAGCAGCTTATTCGAGAGGGAGAACACTGAAGCTTTCTTT; CDR3 protein: CASSLFERENTEAFF
V gene: TRBV27; clone size: -; D gene: -; J gene: TRBJ2-7; CDR3 DNA: TGTGCCAGCGGCTTCGCGGGCTACGAGCAGTACTTC; CDR3 protein: CASGFAGYEQYF
V gene: TRBV19; clone size: -; D gene: TRBD2; J gene: TRBJ2-2; CDR3 DNA: TGTGCCAGTAGTATTCCGGGAGGGGCCGGGGAGCTGTTTTTT; CDR3 protein: CASSIPGGAGELFF
V gene: TRBV5-5; clone size: once; D gene: -; J gene: TRBJ1-1; CDR3 DNA: TGTGCCAGCAGCTTGATGAGTACCACTGAAGCTTTCTTT; CDR3 protein: CASSLMSTTEAFF
V gene: TRBV6-1; clone size: -; D gene: -; J gene: TRBJ2-7; CDR3 DNA: TGTGCCAGCAGTGTGACAGTTTTCAACGAGCAGTACTTC; CDR3 protein: CASSVTVFNEQYF
V gene: TRBV5-6; clone size: -; D gene: TRBD2; J gene: TRBJ2-5; CDR3 DNA: TGTGCCAGCACCCTGGGGTCAGCGGGAGCAAGGGAGCAGTACTTC; CDR3 protein: CASTLGSAGAREQYF
V gene: TRBV27; clone size: -; D gene: -; J gene: TRBJ2-7; CDR3 DNA: TGTGCCAGCTCTTCCAGGGGTATGGGGTCCTACGAGCAGTACTTC; CDR3 protein: CASSSRGMGSYEQYF
V gene: TRBV9; clone size: -; D gene: -; J gene: TRBJ2-5; CDR3 DNA: TGTGCCAGCAGCCCCGGGCCCGGTAGGGGAGAGACCCAGTACTTC; CDR3 protein: CASSPGPGRGETQYF
V gene: TRBV5-1; clone size: -; D gene: -; J gene: TRBJ1-6; CDR3 DNA: TGCGCCAGCAGCCCGGAGGGGAGTATACGGTCACCCCTCCACTTT; CDR3 protein: CASSPEGSIRSPLHF
V gene: TRBV7-9; clone size: -; D gene: TRBD1; J gene: TRBJ1-2; CDR3 DNA: TGTGCCAGCACCAAGACAGGGGGCTTCGACTATGGCTACACCTTC; CDR3 protein: CASTKTGGFDYGYTF
V gene: TRBV5-1; clone size: -; D gene: TRBD1; J gene: TRBJ1-4; CDR3 DNA: TGCGCCAGCAGCTCTGGACAGGGGAGTTATGAAAAACTGTTTTTT; CDR3 protein: CASSSGQGSYEKLFF
V gene: TRBV7-2; clone size: once; D gene: -; J gene: TRBJ2-7; CDR3 DNA: TGTGCCAGCAGCTTTCAGGGGGGCTCCTACGAGCAGTACTTC; CDR3 protein: CASSFQGGSYEQYF
V gene: TRBV6-1; clone size: -; D gene: -; J gene: TRBJ1-2; CDR3 DNA: TGTGCCAGCAGTGAAGCGCGAGGGGGCTACACCTTC; CDR3 protein: CASSEARGGYTF
V gene: TRBV9; clone size: -; D gene: -; J gene: TRBJ1-3; CDR3 DNA: TGTGCCAGCAGCGCCGGGGACTCTGGAAACACCATATATTTT; CDR3 protein: CASSAGDSGNTIYF
V gene: TRBV21-1; clone size: once; D gene: -; J gene: TRBJ2-3; CDR3 DNA: TGTGCCAGCAGCGTCGCCCCGCCGGGGGGGGCGGCGAGGTTAGATACGCAGTATTTT; CDR3 protein: CASSVAPPGGAARLDTQYF
V gene: TRBV7-2; clone size: -; D gene: TRBD1; J gene: TRBJ1-5; CDR3 DNA: TGTGCCAGCAGCCCTCGGACAGGGGAGGGTCAGCCCCAGCATTTT; CDR3 protein: CASSPRTGEGQPQHF
V gene: TRBV4-2; clone size: -; D gene: TRBD1; J gene: TRBJ2-3; CDR3 DNA: TGTGCCAGCACCTTGGACAGGGGCCCAGATACGCAGTATTTT; CDR3 protein: CASTLDRGPDTQYF
V gene: TRBV7-8; clone size: -; D gene: -; J gene: TRBJ1-1; CDR3 DNA: TGTGCCAGCAGCTCCCGAGCAGTAGCGAACACTGAAGCTTTCTTT; CDR3 protein: CASSSRAVANTEAFF
V gene: TRBV29-1; clone size: -; D gene: -; J gene: TRBJ2-3; CDR3 DNA: TGCAGCGTTGCCCGGACTATATTAGATACGCAGTATTTT; CDR3 protein: CSVARTILDTQYF
V gene: TRBV11-2; clone size: -; D gene: TRBD1; J gene: TRBJ1-4; CDR3 DNA: TGTGCCAGCAGCTTAGCAGCAGGGGGCGCGGAAAAACTGTTTTTT; CDR3 protein: CASSLAAGGAEKLFF
V gene: TRBV14; clone size: -; D gene: TRBD2; J gene: TRBJ2-3; CDR3 DNA: TGTGCCAGCAGCTTAGGGACTACTTCTGGTGATACGCAGTATTTT; CDR3 protein: CASSLGTTSGDTQYF
V gene: TRBV18; clone size: -; D gene: -; J gene: TRBJ2-7; CDR3 DNA: TGTGCCAGCTCACTTAGGGGTTACGAGCAGTACTTC; CDR3 protein: CASSLRGYEQYF
V gene: TRBV28; clone size: -; D gene: -; J gene: TRBJ1-6; CDR3 DNA: TGTGCCAGCAGTTTAGGAGTCCGCGCCAATTCACCCCTCCACTTT; CDR3 protein: CASSLGVRANSPLHF
V gene: TRBV6-6; clone size: -; D gene: TRBD2; J gene: TRBJ2-5; CDR3 DNA: TGTGCCAGCGGCGAGGGACCAGCGGGGGGCCAAGAGACCCAGTACTTC; CDR3 protein: CASGEGPAGGQETQYF
V gene: TRBV2; clone size: -; D gene: TRBD1; J gene: TRBJ1-6; CDR3 DNA: TGTGCCAGCACCCCTCAGACAGGGTTGTTCTCACCCCTCCACTTT; CDR3 protein: CASTPQTGLFSPLHF
V gene: TRBV2; clone size: -; D gene: -; J gene: TRBJ2-7; CDR3 DNA: TGTGCCAGCAGCTCGGGCCGGGGGTACGAGCAGTACTTC; CDR3 protein: CASSSGRGYEQYF
V gene: TRBV10-3; clone size: -; D gene: TRBD2; J gene: TRBJ2-2; CDR3 DNA: TGTGCCATCAGCTCGGGACTAGCGGGTCCGAACACCGGGGAGCTGTTTTTT; CDR3 protein: CAISSGLAGPNTGELFF
V gene: TRBV5-1; clone size: -; D gene: -; J gene: TRBJ1-1; CDR3 DNA: TGCGCCAGCAGCGGCACAGGGCAGACTGAAGCTTTCTTT; CDR3 protein: CASSGTGQTEAFF
V gene: TRBV7-9; clone size: -; D gene: TRBD1; J gene: TRBJ2-3; CDR3 DNA: TGTGCCAGCAGCTGGGGACAGGGTGACACAGATACGCAGTATTTT; CDR3 protein: CASSWGQGDTDTQYF
V gene: TRBV29-1; clone size: -; D gene: -; J gene: TRBJ1-2; CDR3 DNA: TGCAGCGTTGAAGATCGAGAGGGTCGTTATGGCTACACCTTC; CDR3 protein: CSVEDREGRYGYTF
V gene: TRBV2; clone size: -; D gene: -; J gene: TRBJ1-5; CDR3 DNA: TGTGCCAGCTTTCGGACAGTTAATAGCAATCAGCCCCAGCATTTT; CDR3 protein: CASFRTVNSNQPQHF
V gene: TRBV7-2; clone size: once; D gene: -; J gene: TRBJ1-2; CDR3 DNA: TGTGCCAGCAGCTTATCACAGGGTAGACTAAAGTATGGCTACACCTTC; CDR3 protein: CASSLSQGRLKYGYTF